This T cell receptor beta chain appears in the sequencing data of a study of T cells in Graves' hyperthyroidism and ophthalmopathy (dated by TCRdb to between 2018 and 2021). Background on the whole study: Peripheral blood was collected at initial diagnosis, before any treatment. The approximately 100 discovery patients were randomly divided into training and test sets at a 7:3 ratio. According to the paper, TCR Vbeta CDR3 sequencing was carried out on 135 peripheral blood samples, which came from fewer than 50 ophthalmopathy, around 75 hyperthyroidism and about 17 progressor patients. Once sampling was done, hyperthyroidism patients were given methimazole at a starting dose of 30 mg daily, whereas ophthalmopathy patients were given high-dose intravenous methylprednisolone. To identify distinguishing TCR V-J signatures, a discovery cohort of 90 to 100 patients was used, comprising some 45 with Graves' ophthalmopathy and some 57 with stable Graves' hyperthyroidism. Prospective prediction of ophthalmopathy was tested in an independent validation cohort of fewer than 20 hyperthyroidism patients and 15 to 17 patients who later progressed to ophthalmopathy. In about 6 Graves' hyperthyroidism patients, the study also compared T-cell repertoires from thyroid tissue with T-cell repertoires from blood.

This clonotype occurred many times. This receptor's antigen is unknown. There are no base qualities to consult, and no much larger clone falls within one base. The TCR beta CDR3 regions were amplified from the RNA transcripts. A first-round RT-PCR of the TCR CDR3 used the HTBI primer set with the Qiagen OneStep RT-PCR kit. Libraries were constructed in a second round of multiplex PCR, after which size selection and purification were performed. Paired-end sequencing of the libraries was performed with 100 bp reads on an Illumina HiSeq2000. Regarding the original processing steps: SOAPnuke was used to process the raw data, removing reads that contained adapters or uncalled bases, had a mean Phred below 15, or lacked an exact match to the constant primer or identifier. COPE v1.2.5 was used to merge high-quality paired reads, and clonotypes were defined as unique nucleotide sequences. MiTCR v1.1 was used to align the clonotypes against IMGT TRBV, TRBD and TRBJ reference segments. The analysis was restricted to V-J combinations with a frequency above 0.0001, which together covered around 99% of the repertoires. The TCS score was defined as F50 (clonal expansion) divided by E x V (chaos), with BLOSUM62-based TCRdist calculated between CDR3 peptides within each V-J. Welch's t-statistics and random forest reduced 500 to 550 V-J features to about 12, which were used in a naive Bayes classifier (R e1071). The public reads were reanalyzed by TCRdb: fastp trimming at Q25, MiXCR alignment, in-frame beta chains only. When rows share a CDR3 protein, they turn into one entry using the most common DNA and genes. Here the V and J calls rest on TCRdb's processing, not on the authors' analysis. In this sample the table shows some 720,000 distinct CDR3 sequences, about a sixth of which occur a single time. The ten biggest clones cover under 10% of the sample.

Stable Graves' hyperthyroidism was defined as no progression to ophthalmopathy during 18 months of follow-up. Hyperthyroidism patients were newly diagnosed, had a disease duration of under 2 months, and were aged 18 to 65 years. Patients with uncontrolled infections, other autoimmune diseases, pregnancy or lactation were excluded. Clinical symptoms, serum thyroxine and TRAb, thyroid ultrasound, and orbital computed tomography formed the basis for the diagnoses. PBMCs were separated from roughly 9.6 ml of fresh peripheral blood using Ficoll-Paque density gradient centrifugation. Total RNA was extracted with Trizol reagent, and quality was checked on an Agilent 2100 Bioanalyzer. Broad study findings and their caveats: During validation, the model predicted progression to ophthalmopathy a median of around 6 months ahead of onset, with around 70% sensitivity and around 72% specificity. Ophthalmopathy was separated from stable hyperthyroidism by a 13 V-J signature model, with 85% to 90% sensitivity and roughly 84% specificity obtained in cross-validation and 80%/75% obtained in testing. Most expanded thyroid clonotypes (frequency above 0.001) were also detected in blood, suggesting blood repertoires may reflect thyroid immune responses. No statistical method was used to fix the sample size in advance, and group allocation was not hidden from the investigators.

This receptor was taken from a man between 18 and 35 years old with Graves' hyperthyroidism. Material for sequencing was blood.

The nucleotide sequence reads as follows: TGTGCCAGCGCGCTTCCCGGGACTAGCGGGAGGTACTCCTACAATGAGCAGTTCTTC. Its translation reads: CASALPGTSGRYSYNEQFF. The chain is assembled from TRBV28 and TRBJ2-1; TRBD2 agrees with 15 junctional bases. Trimming takes 8 bases off V and 0 bases off J; junction bases not matched to a gene: 11. The germline V gene supplies CDR1 MDHEN and CDR2 SYDVKM. Taken from cysteine to phenylalanine, the CDR3 has 19 residues. Left in the record is the CDR3 DNA by itself, 57 bases read in frame from the first base.